This T cell receptor beta chain originates from a study of spatial heterogeneity in lung cancer. Overall study findings and caveats: More often at tumor resection than at routine follow-up, ubiquitous expanded tumor TCRs were detected in the blood.

Germline V CDR1 and CDR2: MNHEY, SMNVEV (reference sequence). V was pared by 7 bases and J by 4 bases, with 13 bases between. This CDR3 is built from 13 residues. MiXCR, applied by TCRdb to the 5' RACE reads, yields one record per CDR3 protein. The sample has about 94,000 distinct CDR3 sequences, approximately 20% seen once; the top ten hold around a fifth. Documented time point: blood at routine non-recurrence follow-up after resection. No cells were sorted before sequencing. The whole RNA sequenced was extracted from tumor, nontumor lung or frozen PBMC. This clonotype was seen a few times. Its antigen is not known.

This clonotype was sampled from a male donor with early-stage non-small cell lung cancer. The sample was PBMCs, taken at follow-up. This sequence joins TRBV27 and TRBJ2-5; D tentatively fits TRBD1 or TRBD2 (5 bases each). CDR3 in amino acids: CASKTTGPETQYF. DNA for the CDR3: TGTGCCAGCAAGACGACGGGACCAGAGACCCAGTACTTC.